This T cell receptor beta chain is drawn from a study of shared clonotypes between healthy human individuals. Donors, healthy HIV-negative adults, lacked recent acute infections or vaccinations. Germline CDR1 reads SEHNR; CDR2 reads FQNEAQ (reference sequence). Unmatched junction bases numbered 15, after V lost 6 bases and J lost 4 bases. The CDR3 contains 16 residues. Replicate PCRs for sorted subsets used approximately 220 ng DNA; this equaled 30,000 to 35,000 T cell genomes. Sequencing used immunoSEQ multiplex PCR; TCRdb keeps in-frame clones, though not all of them. The sample includes a few million clones, 85% to 95% of them seen just once.

The chain couples TRBV7-9 to TRBJ2-7; 7 nucleotides line up with TRBD1. This TCR was recovered from a man between 18 and 35 years old in good health. Some clones in this sample may be carry-over from other donors' samples. Source material: naive CD4+ T cells from PBMCs. The subset denotes: CD45RA+ positively selected. CDR3 protein: CASSLRPGQLMYEQYF. The DNA of the CDR3 is TGTGCCAGCAGTCTCAGACCGGGACAGCTGATGTACGAGCAGTACTTC. Looking up the rest from reference TRBV7-9 and TRBJ2-7 gives the full variable domain: DTGVSQNPRHKITKRGQNVTFRCDPISEHNRLYWYRQTLGQGPEFLTYFQNEAQLEKSRLLSDRFSAERPKGSFSTLEIQRTEQGDSAMYLCASSLRPGQLMYEQYFGPGTRLTVT.